This T cell receptor beta chain was identified in a study of CD8+ T cells in alopecia areata. Study-wide background: Patients received oral tofacitinib, 5 to 10 mg twice daily, for moderate-to-severe alopecia areata.

The CDR3 runs to 15 residues. Trimming shortened V by 3 bases and J by 5 bases, and 16 bases separated the two germline ends. Germline-derived CDR1 and CDR2 are MNHEY and SMNVEV (reference sequence). Sorted out of PBMCs were CD4+ T cells and CD8+ T cells. Sequencing relied on a cDNA template that was reverse transcribed from extracted RNA. Sequenced by immunoSEQ multiplex PCR; TCRdb stores in-frame clones only, minus some. The sample gives about 150,000 clones, around 55% of which show up once; roughly a fifth is in the top ten. Here the sequenced sample was CD8+ T cells sorted from blood, taken at week 0. This TCR was sampled from a human donor with alopecia areata. The V call is TRBV27, the J call TRBJ1-1; D possibly corresponds to TRBD1 (6 bases). The CDR3 spells CASSLSPAGETEAFF. The CDR3 bases are TGTGCCAGCAGTTTGAGCCCCGCAGGGGAGACTGAAGCTTTCTTT.